This TCR beta chain was sequenced during a study of blood T cell repertoires in COVID-19. Study overall: The origin of the acute and convalescent COVID-19 samples was the United States, Italy and Spain.

The repertoire was sequenced with immunoSEQ multiplex PCR; TCRdb's copy has only in-frame clones and lacks some. The table shows 150,000 or so clones, with around 83% occurring only once. The sequence came from a woman aged 45-65 years in a cohort exposed to, infected with or recovered from COVID-19 (not recorded which). Input material: PBMCs or T cells enriched from blood (not recorded which).

The CDR3: CASSLQGVTNTGELFF. The CDR3, as DNA: TGTGCCAGCAGTCTTCAGGGGGTAACGAACACCGGGGAGCTGTTTTTT. The chain joins TRBV6-2 or TRBV6-3 to TRBJ2-2; 7 nucleotides match TRBD1. The CDR3 extends over 16 amino acids. Unmatched junction bases numbered 6, after V lost 5 bases and J lost 0 bases. Germline assignment: CDR1 MNHEY and CDR2 SVGEGT.